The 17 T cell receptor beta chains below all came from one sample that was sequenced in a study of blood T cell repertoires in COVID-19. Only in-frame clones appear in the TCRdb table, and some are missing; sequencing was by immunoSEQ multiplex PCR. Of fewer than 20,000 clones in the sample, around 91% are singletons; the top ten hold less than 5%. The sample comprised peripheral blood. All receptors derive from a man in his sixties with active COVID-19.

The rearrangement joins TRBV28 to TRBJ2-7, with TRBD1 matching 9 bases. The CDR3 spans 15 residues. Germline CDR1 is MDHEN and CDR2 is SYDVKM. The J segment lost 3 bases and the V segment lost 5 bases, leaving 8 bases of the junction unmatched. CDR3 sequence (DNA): TGTGCCAGCAGTGGCCCGGGACAGGGACGCTACGAGCAGTACGTC. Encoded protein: CASSGPGQGRYEQYV.

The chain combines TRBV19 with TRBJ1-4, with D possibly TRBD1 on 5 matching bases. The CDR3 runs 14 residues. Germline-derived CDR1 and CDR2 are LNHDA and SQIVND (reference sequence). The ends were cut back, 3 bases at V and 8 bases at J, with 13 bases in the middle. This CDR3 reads CASSISGLQEKLFF. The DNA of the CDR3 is TGTGCCAGTAGTATTTCAGGGCTCCAAGAAAAACTGTTTTTT.

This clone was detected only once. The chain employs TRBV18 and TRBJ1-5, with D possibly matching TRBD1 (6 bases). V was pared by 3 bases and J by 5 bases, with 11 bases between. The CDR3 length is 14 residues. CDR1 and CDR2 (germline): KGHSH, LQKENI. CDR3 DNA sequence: TGTGCCAGCTCACCGTATTCAGGGGATCAGCCCCAGCATTTT. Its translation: CASSPYSGDQPQHF.

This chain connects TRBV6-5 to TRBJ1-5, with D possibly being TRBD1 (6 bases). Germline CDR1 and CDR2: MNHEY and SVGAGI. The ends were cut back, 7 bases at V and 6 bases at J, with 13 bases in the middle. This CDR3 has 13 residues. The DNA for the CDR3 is TGTGCCAGCACCGAAGGGGGGGGTCAGCCCCAGCATTTT. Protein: CASTEGGGQPQHF.

CDR3 nucleotide sequence: TGTGCCAGCAGCCCGGACAGAACCTATGGCTACACCTTC. Translation: CASSPDRTYGYTF. This sequence joins TRBV12-3 or TRBV12-4 and TRBJ1-2; the D gene is possibly TRBD1 (6 bases). The CDR3 covers 13 residues. V was clipped by 6 bases and J by 4 bases, with 12 bases between them.

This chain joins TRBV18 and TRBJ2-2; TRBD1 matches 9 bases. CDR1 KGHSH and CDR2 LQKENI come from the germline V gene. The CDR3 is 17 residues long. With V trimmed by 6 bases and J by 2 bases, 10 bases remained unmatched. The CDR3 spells CASSPQGGQGNTGELFF. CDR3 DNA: TGTGCCAGCTCGCCCCAGGGGGGACAGGGCAACACCGGGGAGCTGTTTTTT.

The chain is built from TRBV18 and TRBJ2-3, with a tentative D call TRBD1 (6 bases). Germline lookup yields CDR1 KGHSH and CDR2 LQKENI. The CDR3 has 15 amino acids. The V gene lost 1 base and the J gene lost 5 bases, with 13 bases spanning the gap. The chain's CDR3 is CASSPQISGVDTQYF. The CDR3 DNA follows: TGTGCCAGCTCACCACAAATCTCAGGGGTAGATACGCAGTATTTT.

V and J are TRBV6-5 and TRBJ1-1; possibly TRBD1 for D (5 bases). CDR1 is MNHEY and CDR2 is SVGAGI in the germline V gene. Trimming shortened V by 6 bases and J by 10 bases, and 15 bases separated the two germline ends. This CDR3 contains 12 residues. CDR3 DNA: TGTGCCAGCAGGCCGGGGGGGGGAGTAGCTTTCTTT. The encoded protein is CASRPGGGVAFF.

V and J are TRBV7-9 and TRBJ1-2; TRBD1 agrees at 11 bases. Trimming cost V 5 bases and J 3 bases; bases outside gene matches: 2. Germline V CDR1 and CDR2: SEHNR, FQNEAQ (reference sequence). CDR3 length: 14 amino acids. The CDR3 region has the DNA TGTGCCAGCAGCCTGGGACAGGGGGACTATGGCTACACCTTC. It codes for CASSLGQGDYGYTF.

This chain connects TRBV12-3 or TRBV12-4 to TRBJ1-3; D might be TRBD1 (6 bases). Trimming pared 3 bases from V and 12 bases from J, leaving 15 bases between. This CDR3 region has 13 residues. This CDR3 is CASSLGLQGGIYF. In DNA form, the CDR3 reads TGTGCCAGCAGTTTGGGGCTACAGGGCGGCATATATTTT.

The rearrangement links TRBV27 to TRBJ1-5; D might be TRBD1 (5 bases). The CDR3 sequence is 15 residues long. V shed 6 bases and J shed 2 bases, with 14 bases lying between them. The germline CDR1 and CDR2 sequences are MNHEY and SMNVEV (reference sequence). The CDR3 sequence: CASSSRGDGNQPQHF. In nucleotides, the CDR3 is TGTGCCAGCAGCTCTAGGGGTGATGGCAATCAGCCCCAGCATTTT.

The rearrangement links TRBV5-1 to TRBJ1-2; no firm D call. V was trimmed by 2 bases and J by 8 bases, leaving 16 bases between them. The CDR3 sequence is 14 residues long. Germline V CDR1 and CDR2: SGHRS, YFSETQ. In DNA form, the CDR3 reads TGCGCCAGCAGCTTTGAATCCGGGGTTCAGGGCTACACCTTC. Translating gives CASSFESGVQGYTF.

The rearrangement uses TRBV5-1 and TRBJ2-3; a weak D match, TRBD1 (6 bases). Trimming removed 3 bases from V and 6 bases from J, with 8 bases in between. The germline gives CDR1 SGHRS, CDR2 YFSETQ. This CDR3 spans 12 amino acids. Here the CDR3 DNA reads TGCGCCAGCAGCTATACAGGGGATACGCAGTATTTT. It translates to CASSYTGDTQYF.

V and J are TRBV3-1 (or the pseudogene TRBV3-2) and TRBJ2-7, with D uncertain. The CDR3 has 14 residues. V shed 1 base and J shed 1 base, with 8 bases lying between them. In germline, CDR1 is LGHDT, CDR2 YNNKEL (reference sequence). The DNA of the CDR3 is TGTGCCAGCAGCCAAGCCCGTAAATCCTACGAGCAGTACTTC. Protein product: CASSQARKSYEQYF.

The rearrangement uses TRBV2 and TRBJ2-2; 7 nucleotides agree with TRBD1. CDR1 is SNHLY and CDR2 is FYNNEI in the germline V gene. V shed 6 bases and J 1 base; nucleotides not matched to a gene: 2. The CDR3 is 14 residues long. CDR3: CASSWTGNTGELFF. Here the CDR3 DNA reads TGTGCCAGCAGCTGGACAGGGAACACCGGGGAGCTGTTTTTT. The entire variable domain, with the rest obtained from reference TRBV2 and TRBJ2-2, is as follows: EPEVTQTPSHQVTQMGQEVILRCVPISNHLYFYWYRQILGQKVEFLVSFYNNEISEKSEIFDDQFSVERPDGSNFTLKIRSTKLEDSAMYFCASSWTGNTGELFFGEGSRLTVL.

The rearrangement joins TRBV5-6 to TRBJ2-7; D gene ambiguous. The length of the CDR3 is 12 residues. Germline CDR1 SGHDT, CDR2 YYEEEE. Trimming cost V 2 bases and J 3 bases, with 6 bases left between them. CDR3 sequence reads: CASSFPIYEQYF. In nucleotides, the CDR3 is TGTGCCAGCAGCTTCCCCATCTACGAGCAGTACTTC.

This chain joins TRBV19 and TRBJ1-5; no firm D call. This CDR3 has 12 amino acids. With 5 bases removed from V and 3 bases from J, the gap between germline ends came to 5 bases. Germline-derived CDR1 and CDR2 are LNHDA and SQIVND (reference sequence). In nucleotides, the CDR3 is TGTGCCAGTAGTTGGGCCAATCAGCCCCAGCATTTT. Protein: CASSWANQPQHF. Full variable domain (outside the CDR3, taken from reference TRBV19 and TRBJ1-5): DGGITQSPKYLFRKEGQNVTLSCEQNLNHDAMYWYRQDPGQGLRLIYYSQIVNDFQKGDIAEGYSVSREKKESFPLTVTSAQKNPTAFYLCASSWANQPQHFGDGTRLSIL.